These 12 T cell receptor beta chains were sequenced from one sample in a study of identical twins. TCRdb re-analysed the 5' RACE reads in MiXCR, keeping a single row per CDR3 protein. The table shows about 450,000 distinct CDR3 sequences, with approximately 17% occurring only once. Sample: naive T cells sorted from blood. The origin of the receptors is a man aged 45-65 years in good health.

This clonotype turned up a few times. V usage is TRBV6-2 or TRBV6-3 and J usage is TRBJ2-2; 8 nucleotides line up with TRBD2. Germline V gene sequence: CDR1 MNHEY, CDR2 SVGEGT. The trim removed 5 bases at V and 0 bases at J, leaving 17 bases unmatched. This CDR3 has 20 amino acids. This CDR3 reads CASSLPFGKREWSNTGELFF. CDR3 sequence (DNA): TGTGCCAGCAGTCTCCCGTTCGGAAAGCGGGAGTGGTCGAACACCGGGGAGCTGTTTTTT.

This sequence joins TRBV7-8 and TRBJ2-4, with D possibly TRBD2 on 6 matching bases. The CDR3 sequence is 19 residues long. From germline, CDR1 is SGHVS and CDR2 FQNEAQ. With 0 bases removed from V and 0 bases from J, the gap between germline ends came to 18 bases. This CDR3 reads CASSLAGGVSYLAKNIQYF. In DNA, the CDR3 is TGTGCCAGCAGCTTAGCTGGAGGGGTGAGCTATCTAGCCAAAAACATTCAGTACTTC.

This clonotype was seen only a few times. This chain uses TRBV6-5 with TRBJ2-5; the match to TRBD2 covers 9 bases. Germline trimming cut 2 bases from V and 5 bases from J; bases unmatched to any gene: 6. This CDR3 comprises 15 residues. Germline V CDR1 and CDR2: MNHEY, SVGAGI. CDR3 sequence (DNA): TGTGCCAGCAGTTACGCGGGGGGGGTTGGGGAGACCCAGTACTTC. Translation: CASSYAGGVGETQYF.

This clonotype was seen a handful of times. The rearrangement joins TRBV11-2 to TRBJ2-1; D not certain. Trimming left V 0 bases short and J 9 bases short, with 15 bases between. CDR3 size: 15 residues. Germline CDR1 is SGHAT and CDR2 is FQNNGV. CDR3 residues: CASSLDARQIGEQFF. Written as DNA, the CDR3 is TGTGCCAGCAGCTTAGACGCCAGGCAAATCGGTGAGCAGTTCTTC.

This CDR3 reads CASSWDREGSPLHF. The CDR3 DNA reads as TGCGCCAGCAGCTGGGACAGGGAGGGATCACCCCTCCACTTT. V is TRBV5-1 and J is TRBJ1-6, with 9 nucleotides matching TRBD1. The CDR3 has 14 residues. The trim removed 3 bases at V and 10 bases at J, leaving 5 bases unmatched. The germline gives CDR1 SGHRS, CDR2 YFSETQ. Looking up the rest from reference TRBV5-1 and TRBJ1-6 gives the full variable domain: KAGVTQTPRYLIKTRGQQVTLSCSPISGHRSVSWYQQTPGQGLQFLFEYFSETQRNKGNFPGRFSGRQFSNSRSEMNVSTLELGDSALYLCASSWDREGSPLHFGNGTRLTVT.

This clonotype was detected only a few times. The V call is TRBV5-1, the J call TRBJ2-1; the match to TRBD2 covers 9 bases. From germline, CDR1 is SGHRS and CDR2 YFSETQ. V lost 3 bases to trimming and J lost 1 base; unmatched junction nucleotides: 5. The CDR3 consists of 16 residues. CDR3 loop: CASSSFSGSSYNEQFF. CDR3 DNA sequence: TGCGCCAGCAGCTCGTTTAGCGGGAGTTCCTACAATGAGCAGTTCTTC.

The chain recombines TRBV28 with TRBJ2-2; D is possibly TRBD2 (6 bases). The germline CDR1 and CDR2 sequences are MDHEN and SYDVKM. V lost 2 bases, J lost 4 bases, and 11 bases lay in between. The CDR3 is 15 amino acids. The CDR3 DNA sequence: TGTGCCAGCAGTTTAGATATCGGGAGCACCGGGGAGCTGTTTTTT. Amino acid sequence: CASSLDIGSTGELFF.

V usage is TRBV7-3 and J usage is TRBJ2-4; D remains unclear. This CDR3 region has 16 residues. Trimming took 0 bases from V and 0 from J, leaving 9 bases between them. Germline lookup yields CDR1 SGHTA and CDR2 FQGTGA. As DNA, the CDR3 is TGTGCCAGCAGCTTAACCGACGGCTCAGCCAAAAACATTCAGTACTTC. It specifies CASSLTDGSAKNIQYF.

This clonotype was counted only a few times. This chain links TRBV20-1 with TRBJ1-5, with D tentatively TRBD1 (6 bases). The CDR3 runs 14 residues. The V end lost 4 bases, the J end lost 2 bases, and 12 bases lay between the germline ends. Per germline, CDR1 DFQATT and CDR2 SNEGSKA (reference sequence). The CDR3 sequence is CSATGEGGNQPQHF. The CDR3 DNA sequence: TGCAGTGCTACAGGGGAGGGTGGCAATCAGCCCCAGCATTTT.

This chain links TRBV6-1 with TRBJ2-1, with 13 positions matching TRBD2. CDR3 length equals 15 residues. Germline CDR1 reads MNHNS; CDR2 reads SASEGT. Trimming at V came to 8 bases and at J to 8 bases, leaving 9 bases not matched to a gene. CDR3 nucleotide sequence: TGTGCCAGCTCCAAGGCACTAGCGGGAGGGGATGAGCAGTTCTTC. It specifies CASSKALAGGDEQFF.

This chain connects TRBV5-1 to TRBJ2-5, with TRBD2 identical over 13 bases. Trimming at V came to 0 bases and at J to 3 bases, leaving 5 bases not matched to a gene. The CDR3 totals 17 residues. Germline assignment: CDR1 SGHRS and CDR2 YFSETQ. The CDR3 spells CASSLGSGTSGKETQYF. CDR3 sequence (DNA): TGCGCCAGCAGCTTGGGATCCGGGACTAGCGGGAAAGAGACCCAGTACTTC. Variable domain in full (rest from reference TRBV5-1 and TRBJ2-5): KAGVTQTPRYLIKTRGQQVTLSCSPISGHRSVSWYQQTPGQGLQFLFEYFSETQRNKGNFPGRFSGRQFSNSRSEMNVSTLELGDSALYLCASSLGSGTSGKETQYFGPGTRLLVL.

This clonotype was counted between two and nine times. The chain couples TRBV28 to TRBJ1-1, with TRBD1 matching 12 bases. The CDR3 runs 15 residues. With V trimmed by 5 bases and J by 5 bases, 6 bases remained unmatched. Germline V CDR1 and CDR2: MDHEN, SYDVKM. The CDR3 loop is CASSPLGQGATEAFF. DNA for the CDR3: TGTGCCAGCAGTCCTTTGGGACAGGGGGCAACTGAAGCTTTCTTT.